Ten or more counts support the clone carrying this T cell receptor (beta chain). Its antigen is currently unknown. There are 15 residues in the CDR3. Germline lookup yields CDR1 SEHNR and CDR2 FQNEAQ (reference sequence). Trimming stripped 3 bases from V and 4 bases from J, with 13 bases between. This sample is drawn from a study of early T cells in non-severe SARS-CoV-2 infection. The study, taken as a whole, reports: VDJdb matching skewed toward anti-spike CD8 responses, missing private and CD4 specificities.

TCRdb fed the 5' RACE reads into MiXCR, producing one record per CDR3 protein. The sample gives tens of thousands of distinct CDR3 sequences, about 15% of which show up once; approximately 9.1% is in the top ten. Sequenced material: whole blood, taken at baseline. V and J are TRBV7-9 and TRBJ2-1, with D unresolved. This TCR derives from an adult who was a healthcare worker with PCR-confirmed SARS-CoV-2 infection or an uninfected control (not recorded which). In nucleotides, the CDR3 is TGTGCCAGCAGCTTTTTCGGAAAAACTTACAATGAGCAGTTCTTC. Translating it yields CASSFFGKTYNEQFF.